This TCR beta chain was sequenced during a study of cytomegalovirus exposure and HLA in healthy donors. Germline assignment: CDR1 SGHTA and CDR2 FQGTGA. The CDR3 spans 20 residues. J gave up 1 base and V 5 bases, and 12 bases lay outside the gene matches. A multiplex PCR was run with 60 Vbeta primers and 13 Jbeta primers. The repertoire was sequenced with immunoSEQ multiplex PCR; TCRdb's copy has only in-frame clones and lacks some. The table lists roughly 120,000 clones, approximately 80% of them singletons. Sequenced input: PBMCs. This TCR came from a human donor in good health. The genes are TRBV7-3 and TRBJ2-6; 12 positions match TRBD1. CDR3 region: CASSPRPGTGGESGANVLTF. In DNA, the CDR3 is TGTGCCAGCAGCCCCCGACCCGGGACAGGGGGCGAGTCTGGGGCCAACGTCCTGACTTTC.